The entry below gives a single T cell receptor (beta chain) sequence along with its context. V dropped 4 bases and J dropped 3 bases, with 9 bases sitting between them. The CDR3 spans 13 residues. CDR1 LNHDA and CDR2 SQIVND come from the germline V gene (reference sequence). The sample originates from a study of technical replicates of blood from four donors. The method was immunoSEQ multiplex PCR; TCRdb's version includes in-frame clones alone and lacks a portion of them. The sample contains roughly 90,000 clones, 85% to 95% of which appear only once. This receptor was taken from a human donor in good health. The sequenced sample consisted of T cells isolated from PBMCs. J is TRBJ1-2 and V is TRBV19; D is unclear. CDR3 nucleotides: TGTGCCAGTAGTACCACAGAATACTATGGCTACACCTTC. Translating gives CASSTTEYYGYTF.